This entry concerns a single TCR beta chain. This clonotype was counted between two and nine times. What antigen it recognizes has not been identified. No much larger clone is present one base from it, and per-base qualities are unavailable. These data come from a study of T-cell reconstitution after alpha-beta-depleted transplantation in children (dated by TCRdb to 2016 to 2017). For context, the study as a whole: Using TCR repertoire profiling, the study followed T-cell immune reconstitution in a quantitative way in children after TCRalphabeta/CD19-depleted allogeneic hematopoietic cell transplantation.

Library preparation used PCR. TCRdb records Illumina HiSeq 2500 as the sequencer. To normalize quantification of the TCRbeta repertoire, the TCR libraries were built with molecular barcoding that relied on unique molecular identifiers. TCRdb passed the public sequencing reads through fastp at Q25 and MiXCR, retaining productive beta sequences. Rows with a matching CDR3 protein are joined into one entry that keeps the most common DNA and genes. This sample holds over 300,000 distinct CDR3 sequences; over 9% were observed only once. The ten biggest clones cover roughly 2.5% of the sample. For this chain, trimming is 3 bases at the V end and 9 bases at the J end, and the number of junction bases without a gene match is 10. From the cysteine up to the phenylalanine, the CDR3 has a length of 15 residues. Only the CDR3 DNA is retained, 45 bases long and in frame from the first base. CDR1 and CDR2 are read off the germline V gene as MRHNA and SNTAGT.

The source is a human donor who donated a stem cell graft to a child with acute lymphoblastic leukemia. The chain joins TRBV6-4 to TRBJ2-1, and 8 bases in between align with TRBD2. Here the sequenced sample was PBMCs from the stem cell graft donor, taken from the stem cell graft. The CDR3 sequence is CASSDSSGRGGEQFF. The nucleotide sequence reads TGTGCCAGCAGTGATTCGAGCGGGAGAGGGGGTGAGCAGTTCTTC.